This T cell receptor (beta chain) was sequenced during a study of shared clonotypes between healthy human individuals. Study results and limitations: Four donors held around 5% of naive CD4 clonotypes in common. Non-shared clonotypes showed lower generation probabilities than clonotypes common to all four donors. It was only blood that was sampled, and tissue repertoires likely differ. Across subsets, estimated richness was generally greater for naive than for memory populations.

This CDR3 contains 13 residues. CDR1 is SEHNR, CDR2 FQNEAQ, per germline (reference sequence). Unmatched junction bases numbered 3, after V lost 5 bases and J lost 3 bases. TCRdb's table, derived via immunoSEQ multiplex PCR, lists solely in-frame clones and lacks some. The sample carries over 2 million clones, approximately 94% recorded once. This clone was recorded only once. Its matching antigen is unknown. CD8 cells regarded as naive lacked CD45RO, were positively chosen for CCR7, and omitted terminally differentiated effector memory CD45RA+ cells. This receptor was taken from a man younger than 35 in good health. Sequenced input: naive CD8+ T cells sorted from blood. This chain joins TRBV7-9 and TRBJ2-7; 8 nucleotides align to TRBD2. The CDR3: CASSQGLGYEQYF. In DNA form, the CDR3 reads TGTGCCAGCAGCCAGGGACTAGGCTACGAGCAGTACTTC.